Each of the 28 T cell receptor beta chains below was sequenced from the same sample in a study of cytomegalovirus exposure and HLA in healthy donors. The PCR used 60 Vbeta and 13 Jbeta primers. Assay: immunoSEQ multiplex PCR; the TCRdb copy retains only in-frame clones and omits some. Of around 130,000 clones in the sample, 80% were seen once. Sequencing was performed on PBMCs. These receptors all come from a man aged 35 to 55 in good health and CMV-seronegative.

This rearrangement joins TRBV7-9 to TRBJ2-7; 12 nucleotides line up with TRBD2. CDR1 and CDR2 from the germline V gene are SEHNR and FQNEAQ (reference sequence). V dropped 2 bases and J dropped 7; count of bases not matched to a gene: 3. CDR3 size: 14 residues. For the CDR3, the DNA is TGTGCCAGCAGCTTAATGACTAGCGGGAGTGAGCAGTACTTC. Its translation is CASSLMTSGSEQYF. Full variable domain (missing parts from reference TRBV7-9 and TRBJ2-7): DTGVSQNPRHKITKRGQNVTFRCDPISEHNRLYWYRQTLGQGPEFLTYFQNEAQLEKSRLLSDRFSAERPKGSFSTLEIQRTEQGDSAMYLCASSLMTSGSEQYFGPGTRLTVT.

The CDR3 DNA reads TGTGCCATCAGCCGGGGGGCAGGGAACACTGAAGCTTTCTTT. Its translation is CAISRGAGNTEAFF. This chain links TRBV10-3 with TRBJ1-1; tentatively, D is TRBD1 (6 bases). From germline, CDR1 is ENHRY and CDR2 SYGVKD. CDR3 length: 14 amino acids. The V and J ends lost 6 bases and 1 base respectively, with 12 bases between them.

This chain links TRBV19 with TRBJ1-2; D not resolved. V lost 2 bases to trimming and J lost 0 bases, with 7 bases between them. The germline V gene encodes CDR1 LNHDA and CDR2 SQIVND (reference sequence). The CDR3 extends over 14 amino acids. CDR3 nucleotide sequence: TGTGCCAGTAGTATACTGCGGGCTAACTATGGCTACACCTTC. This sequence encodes CASSILRANYGYTF.

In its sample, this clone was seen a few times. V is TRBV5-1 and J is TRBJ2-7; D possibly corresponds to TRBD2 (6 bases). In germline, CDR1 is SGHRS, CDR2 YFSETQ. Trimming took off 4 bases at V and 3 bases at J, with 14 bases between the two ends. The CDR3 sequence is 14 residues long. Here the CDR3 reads CASSPIAEGYEQYF. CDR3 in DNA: TGCGCCAGCAGCCCCATAGCGGAGGGCTACGAGCAGTACTTC.

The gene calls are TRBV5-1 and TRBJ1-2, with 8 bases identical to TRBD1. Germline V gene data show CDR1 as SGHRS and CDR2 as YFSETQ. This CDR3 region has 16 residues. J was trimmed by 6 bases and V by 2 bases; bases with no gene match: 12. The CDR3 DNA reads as TGCGCCAGCAGCTTTGGGACAGGTCGGATACTGGATGGCTACACCTTC. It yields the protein CASSFGTGRILDGYTF.

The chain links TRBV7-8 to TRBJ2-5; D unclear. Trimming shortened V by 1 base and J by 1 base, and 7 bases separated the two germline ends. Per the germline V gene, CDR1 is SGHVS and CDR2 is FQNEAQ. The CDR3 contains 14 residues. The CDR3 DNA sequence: TGTGCCAGCAGCTTAGGCACAGCCCAAGAGACCCAGTACTTC. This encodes CASSLGTAQETQYF.

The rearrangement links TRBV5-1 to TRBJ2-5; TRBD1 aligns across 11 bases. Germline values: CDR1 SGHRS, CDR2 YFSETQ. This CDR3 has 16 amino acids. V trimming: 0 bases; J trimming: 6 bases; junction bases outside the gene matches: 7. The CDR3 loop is CASSLAPGQGGKTQYF. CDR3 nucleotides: TGCGCCAGCAGCTTGGCACCGGGACAGGGGGGAAAGACCCAGTACTTC. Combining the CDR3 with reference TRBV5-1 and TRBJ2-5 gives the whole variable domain KAGVTQTPRYLIKTRGQQVTLSCSPISGHRSVSWYQQTPGQGLQFLFEYFSETQRNKGNFPGRFSGRQFSNSRSEMNVSTLELGDSALYLCASSLAPGQGGKTQYFGPGTRLLVL.

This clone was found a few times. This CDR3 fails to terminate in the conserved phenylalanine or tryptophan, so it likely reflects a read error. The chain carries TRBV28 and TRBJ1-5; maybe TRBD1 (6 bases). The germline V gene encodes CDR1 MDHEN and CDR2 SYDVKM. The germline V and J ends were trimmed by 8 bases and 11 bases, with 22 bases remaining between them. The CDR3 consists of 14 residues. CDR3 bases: TGTGCCAGCTCCGCAGGGGACCGTTATGTAGCCCAGCATTCT. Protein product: CASSAGDRYVAQHS.

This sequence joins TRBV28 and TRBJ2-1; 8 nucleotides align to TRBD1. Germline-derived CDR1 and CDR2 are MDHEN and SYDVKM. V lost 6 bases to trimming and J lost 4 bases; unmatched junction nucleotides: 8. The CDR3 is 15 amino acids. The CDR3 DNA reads TGTGCCAGCAGACATGACAGGGGCCTATACAATGAGCAGTTCTTC. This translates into CASRHDRGLYNEQFF.

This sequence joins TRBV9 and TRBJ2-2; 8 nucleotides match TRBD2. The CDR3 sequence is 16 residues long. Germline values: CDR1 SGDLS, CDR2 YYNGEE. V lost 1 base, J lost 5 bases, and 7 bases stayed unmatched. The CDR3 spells CASSVFSGVGTGELFF. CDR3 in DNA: TGTGCCAGCAGCGTATTTAGCGGGGTGGGGACCGGGGAGCTGTTTTTT. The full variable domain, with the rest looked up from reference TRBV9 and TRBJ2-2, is DSGVTQTPKHLITATGQRVTLRCSPRSGDLSVYWYQQSLDQGLQFLIQYYNGEERAKGNILERFSAQQFPDLHSELNLSSLELGDSALYFCASSVFSGVGTGELFFGEGSRLTVL.

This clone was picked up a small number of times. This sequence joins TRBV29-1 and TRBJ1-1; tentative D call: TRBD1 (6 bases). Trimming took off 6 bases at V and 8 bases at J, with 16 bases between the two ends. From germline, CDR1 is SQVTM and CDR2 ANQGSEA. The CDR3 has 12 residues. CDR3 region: CSVVAGEGEAFF. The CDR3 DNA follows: TGCAGCGTAGTTGCAGGGGAGGGGGAAGCTTTCTTT.

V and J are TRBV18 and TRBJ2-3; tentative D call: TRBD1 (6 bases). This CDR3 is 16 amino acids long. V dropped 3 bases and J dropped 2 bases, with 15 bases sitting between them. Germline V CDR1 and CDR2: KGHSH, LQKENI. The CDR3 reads CASSPGAGTNTDTQYF. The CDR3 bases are TGTGCCAGCTCACCGGGGGCCGGGACGAACACAGATACGCAGTATTTT.

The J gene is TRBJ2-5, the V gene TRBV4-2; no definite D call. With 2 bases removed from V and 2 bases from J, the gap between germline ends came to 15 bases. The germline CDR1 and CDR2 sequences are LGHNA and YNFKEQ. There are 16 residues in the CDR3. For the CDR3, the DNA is TGTGCCAGCAGCCAAACTCAAGGTCAGGAACAAGAGACCCAGTACTTC. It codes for CASSQTQGQEQETQYF.

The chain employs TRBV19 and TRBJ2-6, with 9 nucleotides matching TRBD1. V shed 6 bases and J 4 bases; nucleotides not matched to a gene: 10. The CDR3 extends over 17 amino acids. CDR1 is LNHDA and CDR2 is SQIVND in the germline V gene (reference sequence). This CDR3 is CASRRTGGAAGANVLTF. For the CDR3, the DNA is TGTGCCAGTAGGCGAACAGGGGGCGCGGCCGGGGCCAACGTCCTGACTTTC.

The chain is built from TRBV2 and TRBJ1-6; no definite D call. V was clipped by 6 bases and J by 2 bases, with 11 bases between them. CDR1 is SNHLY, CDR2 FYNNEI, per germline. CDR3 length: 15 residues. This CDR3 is CASRNDGAYNSPLHF. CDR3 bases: TGTGCCAGCAGAAATGACGGAGCCTATAATTCACCCCTCCACTTT.

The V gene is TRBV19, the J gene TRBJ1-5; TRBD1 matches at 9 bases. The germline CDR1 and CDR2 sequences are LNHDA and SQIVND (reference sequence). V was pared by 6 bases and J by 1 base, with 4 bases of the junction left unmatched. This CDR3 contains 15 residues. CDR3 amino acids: CASRKGQGSNQPQHF. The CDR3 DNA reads TGTGCCAGTAGAAAAGGACAGGGGAGCAATCAGCCCCAGCATTTT.

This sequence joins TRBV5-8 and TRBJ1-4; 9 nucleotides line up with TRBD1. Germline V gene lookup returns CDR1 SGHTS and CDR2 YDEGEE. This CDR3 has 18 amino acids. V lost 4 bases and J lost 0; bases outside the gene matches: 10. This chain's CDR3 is CASSTGQGRVATNEKLFF. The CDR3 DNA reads TGTGCCAGCAGCACGGGACAGGGACGAGTTGCAACTAATGAAAAACTGTTTTTT.

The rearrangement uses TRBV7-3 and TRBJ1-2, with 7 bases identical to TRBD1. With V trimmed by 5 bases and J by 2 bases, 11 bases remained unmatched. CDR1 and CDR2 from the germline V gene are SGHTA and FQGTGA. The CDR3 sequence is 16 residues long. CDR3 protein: CASSIQSGTANYGYTF. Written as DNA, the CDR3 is TGTGCCAGCAGCATTCAATCCGGGACAGCAAACTATGGCTACACCTTC.

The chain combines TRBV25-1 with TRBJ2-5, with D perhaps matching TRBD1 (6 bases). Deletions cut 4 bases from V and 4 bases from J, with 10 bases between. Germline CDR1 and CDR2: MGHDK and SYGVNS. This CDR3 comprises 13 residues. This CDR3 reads CASSGIRGETQYF. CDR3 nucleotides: TGTGCCAGCAGTGGGATCAGGGGAGAGACCCAGTACTTC. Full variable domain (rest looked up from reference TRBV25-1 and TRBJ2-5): EADIYQTPRYLVIGTGKKITLECSQTMGHDKMYWYQQDPGMELHLIHYSYGVNSTEKGDLSSESTVSRIRTEHFPLTLESARPSHTSQYLCASSGIRGETQYFGPGTRLLVL.

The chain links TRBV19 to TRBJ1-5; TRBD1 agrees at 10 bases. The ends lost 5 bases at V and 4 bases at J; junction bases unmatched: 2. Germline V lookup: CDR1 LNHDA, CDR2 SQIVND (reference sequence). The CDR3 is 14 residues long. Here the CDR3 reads CASSLGQGNQPQHF. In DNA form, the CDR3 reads TGTGCCAGTAGTTTGGGACAGGGGAATCAGCCCCAGCATTTT.

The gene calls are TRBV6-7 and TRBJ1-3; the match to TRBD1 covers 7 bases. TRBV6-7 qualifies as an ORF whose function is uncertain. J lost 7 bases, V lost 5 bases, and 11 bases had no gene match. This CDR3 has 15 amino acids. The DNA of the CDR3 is TGTGCCAGCAGTGACAGGGAAGCAGGAAGGAACACCATATATTTT. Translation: CASSDREAGRNTIYF.

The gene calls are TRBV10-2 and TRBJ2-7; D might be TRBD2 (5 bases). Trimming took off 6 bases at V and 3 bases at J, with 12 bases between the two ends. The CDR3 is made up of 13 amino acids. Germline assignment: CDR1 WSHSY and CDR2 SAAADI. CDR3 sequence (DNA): TGCGCCAGCAGCCTCGTCCGGGACTACGAGCAGTACTTC. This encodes CASSLVRDYEQYF.

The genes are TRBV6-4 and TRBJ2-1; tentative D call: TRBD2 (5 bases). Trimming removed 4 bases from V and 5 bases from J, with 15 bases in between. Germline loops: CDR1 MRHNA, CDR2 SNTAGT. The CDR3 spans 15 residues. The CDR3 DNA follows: TGTGCCAGCAGTGCCAATGGGCTAGCTGACAATGAGCAGTTCTTC. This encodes CASSANGLADNEQFF.

CDR3 sequence reads: CASSLSPGGRGYTF. The CDR3 nucleotides read TGTGCCAGCAGCTTGTCCCCGGGAGGGCGGGGCTACACCTTC. The chain carries TRBV5-5 and TRBJ1-2; no firm D call. The CDR3 consists of 14 residues. Trimming left V 1 base short and J 8 bases short, with 15 bases between. Per the germline V gene, CDR1 is SGHKS and CDR2 is YYEKEE (reference sequence).

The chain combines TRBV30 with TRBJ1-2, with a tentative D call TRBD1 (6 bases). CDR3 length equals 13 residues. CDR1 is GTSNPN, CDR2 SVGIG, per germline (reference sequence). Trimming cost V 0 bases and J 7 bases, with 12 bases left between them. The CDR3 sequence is CAWSVQGSGGYTF. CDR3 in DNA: TGTGCCTGGAGTGTTCAGGGGTCTGGTGGCTACACCTTC.

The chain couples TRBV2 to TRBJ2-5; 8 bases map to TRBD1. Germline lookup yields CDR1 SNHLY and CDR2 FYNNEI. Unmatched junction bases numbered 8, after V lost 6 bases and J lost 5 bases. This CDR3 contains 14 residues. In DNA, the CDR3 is TGTGCCAGCAGACCGCGACAGGGGTCCGAGACCCAGTACTTC. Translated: CASRPRQGSETQYF.

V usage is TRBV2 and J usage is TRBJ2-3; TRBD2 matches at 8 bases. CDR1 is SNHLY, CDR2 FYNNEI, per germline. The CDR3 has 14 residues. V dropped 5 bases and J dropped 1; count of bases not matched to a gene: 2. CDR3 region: CASSRTSRTDTQYF. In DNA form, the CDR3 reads TGTGCCAGCAGTAGGACTAGCCGCACAGATACGCAGTATTTT.

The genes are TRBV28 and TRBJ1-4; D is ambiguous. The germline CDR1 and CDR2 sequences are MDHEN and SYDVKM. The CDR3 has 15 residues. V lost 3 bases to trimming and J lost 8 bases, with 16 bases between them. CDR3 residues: CASSLSRGLREKLFF. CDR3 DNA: TGTGCCAGCAGTTTGTCTCGGGGTCTGAGGGAAAAACTGTTTTTT.